A single sample is the source of the 10 T cell receptor beta chains below, sequenced in a study of a mutant IDH1 vaccine in newly diagnosed glioma. Time point reported: week 5, during vaccination. The content of each vaccine dose was 300 ug of mutant IDH1 20-mer peptide, and topical imiquimod accompanied it. The antigens these receptors bind are not known. Using immunoSEQ multiplex PCR, the repertoire was profiled, and TCRdb retains in-frame clones only, with some absent. The data show approximately 38,000 clones, with 80% to 90% seen just once and 1.7% held by the top ten. The sample in question was PBMCs, obtained from a glioma patient whose treatment included an IDH1 peptide vaccine. Receptors originate from a man aged 40-50 years with glioma.

This chain joins TRBV27 and TRBJ1-2, with TRBD1 matching 7 bases. Germline V gene lookup returns CDR1 MNHEY and CDR2 SMNVEV (reference sequence). The V and J ends lost 6 bases and 5 bases, in that order; junction bases with no gene match: 6. This CDR3 is built from 13 residues. The CDR3 DNA follows: TGTGCCAGCAGCCCAACGACAGGGTATGGCTACACCTTC. Protein: CASSPTTGYGYTF.

The V call is TRBV7-2, the J call TRBJ1-1; the D is unclear. The germline CDR1 and CDR2 sequences are SGHTA and FQGNSA. This CDR3 contains 15 residues. V was shortened by 1 base and J by 6 bases, with 15 bases between the two germline ends. As DNA, the CDR3 is TGTGCCAGCAGCTTAGTACCGGCCAAGAGCGCTGAAGCTTTCTTT. Translating it yields CASSLVPAKSAEAFF.

V is TRBV6-5 and J is TRBJ1-2; D is ambiguous. Germline CDR1 and CDR2: MNHEY and SVGAGI. This CDR3 contains 13 residues. V was cut by 5 bases and J by 4 bases, with 11 bases left in between. CDR3: CASSPVEVYGYTF. The DNA for the CDR3 is TGTGCCAGCAGTCCCGTGGAGGTCTATGGCTACACCTTC.

The chain combines TRBV5-5 with TRBJ1-2; a possible D gene is TRBD1 (6 bases). V was clipped by 4 bases and J by 4 bases, with 17 bases between them. In germline, CDR1 is SGHKS, CDR2 YYEKEE (reference sequence). The CDR3 spans 15 residues. CDR3 coding DNA: TGTGCCAGCAGCCCAATGACCGGGACAATCTATGGCTACACCTTC. It is translated as CASSPMTGTIYGYTF.

This clone appeared a single time. The rearrangement links TRBV5-1 to TRBJ2-5, with D possibly matching TRBD1 (6 bases). With 3 bases removed from V and 5 bases from J, the gap between germline ends came to 11 bases. Germline V gene lookup returns CDR1 SGHRS and CDR2 YFSETQ. The CDR3 contains 13 residues. The CDR3 DNA is TGCGCCAGCAGCTCCACAGGGCTGGAGACCCAGTACTTC. It is translated as CASSSTGLETQYF.

This clone occurred a few times. This sequence joins TRBV10-1 and TRBJ1-5; D not certain. The V gene's germline CDR1 is WNHNN and CDR2 SYGVQD (reference sequence). CDR3 size: 17 residues. V shed 4 bases and J shed 6 bases, with 22 bases lying between them. CDR3 in DNA: TGCGCCAGCAGTGCATGGAAAGGACGGGGTAGCGGTCAGCCCCAGCATTTT. It specifies CASSAWKGRGSGQPQHF.

The CDR3 protein is CASSPPRGTGANVLTF. In DNA, the CDR3 is TGTGCCAGCTCACCACCTCGGGGGACTGGGGCCAACGTCCTGACTTTC. The rearrangement uses TRBV18 and TRBJ2-6, with D possibly being TRBD2 (6 bases). Germline-derived CDR1 and CDR2 are KGHSH and LQKENI. The CDR3 totals 16 residues. V gave up 0 bases and J gave up 2 bases, with 8 bases separating them.

The rearrangement joins TRBV11-1 to TRBJ2-7, with D perhaps matching TRBD1 (5 bases). The V end was cut by 5 bases, the J end by 4 bases, with 12 bases between. CDR3 length: 13 amino acids. CDR1 is SGHAT and CDR2 is FQDESV in the germline V gene (reference sequence). This CDR3 is CASSTPGWYEQYF. CDR3 nucleotide sequence: TGTGCCAGCAGCACCCCAGGGTGGTACGAGCAGTACTTC. Filled out from reference TRBV11-1 and TRBJ2-7, the complete variable domain reads EAEVAQSPRYKITEKSQAVAFWCDPISGHATLYWYRQILGQGPELLVQFQDESVVDDSQLPKDRFSAERLKGVDSTLKIQPAELGDSAMYLCASSTPGWYEQYFGPGTRLTVT.

This chain joins TRBV11-2 and TRBJ1-2; D gene ambiguous. Trimming shortened V by 0 bases and J by 4 bases, and 12 bases separated the two germline ends. The germline CDR1 and CDR2 sequences are SGHAT and FQNNGV. This CDR3 is built from 15 residues. CDR3: CASSLDPGSIYGYTF. CDR3 nucleotide sequence: TGTGCCAGCAGCTTAGATCCGGGTAGCATCTATGGCTACACCTTC.

The rearrangement links TRBV10-3 to TRBJ2-7; tentatively, D is TRBD2 (6 bases). Germline assignment: CDR1 ENHRY and CDR2 SYGVKD. The CDR3 is made up of 13 amino acids. The V end was cut by 10 bases, the J end by 3 bases, with 16 bases between. The CDR3 DNA reads as TGTGCCAGTGGAGGGCTAAATATCTACGAGCAGTACTTC. Protein product: CASGGLNIYEQYF.